This record looks at one T cell receptor beta chain sequence and its context. Its target is not known. This specimen comes from a study of T-cell memory formation after mild COVID-19. Study overall: The TCR clusters were mostly specific to one donor.

Study outcomes and limitations: The appearance of some responding clones in pre-infection memory suggested that cross-reactive memory joined. Contracting CD4+ clones were located mainly in CM and EM, and CD8+ clones in EMRA. Clonal second-wave expansions that peaked on day 37 had unconfirmed SARS-CoV-2 specificity.

In TCRdb, the 5' RACE reads were re-called with MiXCR into one record per CDR3 protein. Here the sample spans some 180,000 distinct CDR3 sequences, approximately 13% being singletons. This receptor was identified in a man aged 18 to 30 who had mild COVID-19 (a few samples of this study predate the infection). Cell type and time point are not known. Sequencing was performed on PBMCs or a T cell subset sorted from them (not recorded which).

CDR3 DNA sequence: TGTGCCAGCAGCCCCCGGGCCAGCGTTGAGCAGTTCTTC. Translation gives CASSPRASVEQFF. The chain recombines TRBV7-3 with TRBJ2-1, with D uncertain. V was trimmed by 5 bases and J by 9 bases, leaving 14 bases between them. CDR3 length: 13 amino acids. Germline CDR1 SGHTA, CDR2 FQGTGA.